This T cell receptor beta chain was sequenced in a study of OX40 agonist ivuxolimab in advanced cancers. Study as a whole: Recorded diagnoses for dose-escalation patients were hepatocellular carcinoma, melanoma, renal cell or head and neck cancer. Two cutaneous melanoma patients and one hepatocellular carcinoma patient, three in all, had partial responses. Study findings and constraints: No determination was made of the antigen specificity of the expanded peripheral T cells.

V lost 4 bases, J lost 8 bases, and 13 bases lay in between. Germline CDR1 SGHDT, CDR2 YYEEEE. The CDR3 runs 13 residues. Profiling relied on immunoSEQ multiplex PCR, and the TCRdb table lists in-frame clones only, not all of them. The data show roughly 13,000 clones, around 84% seen once. As for this clone: Antigen unknown.

The chain joins TRBV5-6 to TRBJ2-1, with D possibly being TRBD2 (5 bases). This material consisted of CD4+ or CD8+ T cells sorted from blood, taken in a trial of the OX40 agonist ivuxolimab. This TCR was sampled from an adult with an advanced solid tumor such as melanoma, head and neck, liver or kidney cancer. The CDR3 sequence is CASSPLEGHEQFF. The CDR3 DNA follows: TGTGCCAGCAGCCCCTTAGAGGGCCATGAGCAGTTCTTC.